The T cell receptor (beta chain) described here comes from a study of T cells in Graves' hyperthyroidism and ophthalmopathy. The investigators amplified TCR beta CDR3 regions from RNA transcripts. During a first-round RT-PCR of the TCR CDR3, the HTBI primer set was used. Each CDR3 protein gets one entry after TCRdb re-called the multiplex PCR reads with MiXCR. In the table there are under 750,000 distinct CDR3 sequences, about 17% of which are singletons. As for this clonotype: Its target is not known.

The V end lost 5 bases, the J end lost 2 bases, and 7 bases lay between the germline ends. This CDR3 has 13 amino acids. Per the germline V gene, CDR1 is MNHEY and CDR2 is SVGEGT. Findings of the study overall: Most thyroid clonotypes expanded above 0.001 appeared in blood too.

This chain links TRBV6-2 or TRBV6-3 with TRBJ1-3, with D hard to call. Sequencing was carried out using blood. This TCR was recovered from a woman between 50 and 59 years old with Graves' hyperthyroidism that later progressed to Graves' ophthalmopathy. The CDR3: CASSMAAGNTIYF. CDR3 DNA: TGTGCCAGCAGTATGGCAGCTGGAAACACCATATATTTT.